Sequencing of this T cell receptor beta chain was carried out in a study of PD-1 blockade in classical Hodgkin lymphoma. Findings and limits, study-wide: CD4+ but not CD8+ TCR diversity rose significantly by C4D1. Causes of the repertoire differences remain undefined, possibly disease activity or prior therapy. In newly diagnosed patients, baseline TCR diversity was reportedly below that of healthy donors.

Notes on this clone: Its antigen remains unidentified.

Produced via immunoSEQ multiplex PCR; TCRdb's table is partial and in-frame only. The sample shows more than 10,000 clones, 76% of them seen only once. All patients experienced relapse after autologous stem cell transplantation, and brentuximab vedotin exposure was variable. Best responses fell into complete response, partial response or progressive disease. The CDR3 length is 16 residues. V lost 3 bases and J 0 bases, leaving 13 bases between the germline ends. CDR1 and CDR2 from the germline V gene are SGHDT and YYEEEE. Here the sequenced sample was peripheral blood mononuclear cells (PBMCs), taken at baseline. The chain employs TRBV5-6 and TRBJ2-1; D is possibly TRBD1 or TRBD2 (5 bases each). The TCR originated in a human donor with classical Hodgkin lymphoma. CDR3 amino acids: CASSSRGANSYNEQFF. The CDR3 DNA reads TGTGCCAGCAGCTCGAGGGGTGCCAACTCCTACAATGAGCAGTTCTTC. Full variable domain (rest looked up from reference TRBV5-6 and TRBJ2-1): DAGVTQSPTHLIKTRGQQVTLRCSPKSGHDTVSWYQQALGQGPQFIFQYYEEEERQRGNFPDRFSGHQFPNYSSELNVNALLLGDSALYLCASSSRGANSYNEQFFGPGTRLTVL.